Listed below are T cell receptor beta chains from one sample, sequenced in a study of human T cells and chemical hapten exposure. From the RACE reads, TCRdb called clonotypes with MiXCR, one entry per CDR3 protein. Here the sample spans 180,000 or so distinct CDR3 sequences, around 30% being singletons. Sequenced here: whole blood, sampled in connection with sensitization to the hapten diphenylcyclopropenone (DPC). These receptors were collected from a woman aged 30 to 39 with alopecia areata. Some clones in this sample may be carry-over from other donors' samples. Both conserved end residues are part of each CDR3. A D gene is named only where the DNA matches it firmly. Expanded clones are given a class, and other clones once, few, many or no size at all.

d_call clone_size j_call v_call cdr3_aa cdr3_nt
NA few TRBJ1-1 TRBV5-4 CASRLADGTGNTEAFF TGTGCCAGCAGACTCGCTGACGGGACCGGCAACACTGAAGCTTTCTTT
NA few TRBJ1-1 TRBV5-1 CASSRTDLNTEAFF TGCGCCAGCAGCAGAACGGATTTGAACACTGAAGCTTTCTTT
TRBD1 NA TRBJ1-2 TRBV7-2 CASSGQGPNYGYTF TGTGCCAGCAGTGGACAGGGGCCCAACTATGGCTACACCTTC
TRBD1 NA TRBJ1-6 TRBV18 CASSSTGQAVHSPLHF TGTGCCAGCTCATCCACCGGACAGGCGGTCCATTCACCCCTCCACTTT
NA NA TRBJ1-4 TRBV7-2 CASSRGVAGEKLFF TGTGCCAGCAGCCGCGGAGTCGCGGGCGAAAAACTGTTTTTT
NA NA TRBJ2-3 TRBV5-1 CASSSDIPTDTQYF TGCGCCAGCAGCTCGGACATTCCCACAGATACGCAGTATTTT
TRBD2 NA TRBJ2-1 TRBV6-5 CASSESGGGWHEQFF TGTGCCAGCAGCGAAAGCGGGGGAGGGTGGCATGAGCAGTTCTTC
NA NA TRBJ1-1 TRBV5-1 CASSLGTPQTRTEAFF TGCGCCAGCAGCTTGGGTACCCCCCAAACGAGGACTGAAGCTTTCTTT
NA many TRBJ1-1 TRBV20-1 CSAAGGTEAFF TGCAGTGCTGCCGGGGGGACTGAAGCTTTCTTT
NA NA TRBJ2-5 TRBV5-6 CASSSVGRVGETQYF TGTGCCAGCAGCTCAGTAGGACGGGTTGGGGAGACCCAGTACTTC
TRBD1 NA TRBJ2-5 TRBV28 CASSLGQGDDETQYF TGTGCCAGCAGTTTGGGACAGGGGGATGATGAGACCCAGTACTTC
NA NA TRBJ1-5 TRBV28 CASSLVGGFGNQPQHF TGTGCCAGCAGTTTAGTAGGGGGGTTTGGTAATCAGCCCCAGCATTTT
TRBD1 NA TRBJ2-7 TRBV6-6 CASSQTGAEQYF TGTGCCAGCAGCCAAACAGGGGCCGAGCAGTACTTC
NA NA TRBJ1-4 TRBV5-1 CASSHCRRGDKEKLFF TGCGCCAGCAGCCATTGCCGTCGGGGGGATAAGGAAAAACTGTTTTTT
TRBD1 few TRBJ1-1 TRBV28 CASSPTGQGFPEAFF TGTGCCAGCAGTCCAACCGGACAGGGATTCCCTGAAGCTTTCTTT
NA NA TRBJ1-2 TRBV29-1 CSVLQHANYGYTF TGCAGCGTCCTACAACACGCTAACTATGGCTACACCTTC
TRBD1 NA TRBJ2-5 TRBV10-3 CAISDTLDRGREAQYF TGTGCCATCAGTGATACCCTCGACAGGGGGCGGGAGGCCCAGTACTTC
NA few TRBJ1-1 TRBV29-1 CSVRQAHTEAFF TGCAGCGTTAGACAGGCCCACACTGAAGCTTTCTTT
NA NA TRBJ2-1 TRBV7-9 CASSLASGHNEQFF TGTGCCAGCAGCTTAGCATCTGGCCACAATGAGCAGTTCTTC
NA NA TRBJ2-3 TRBV28 CASTTVLADTQYF TGTGCCAGCACTACGGTTCTAGCAGATACGCAGTATTTT
TRBD1 many TRBJ2-7 TRBV5-1 CASSQGQGHEQYF TGCGCCAGCAGCCAGGGACAGGGCCACGAGCAGTACTTC
NA NA TRBJ2-5 TRBV29-1 CSVGQLRQETQYF TGCAGCGTTGGACAGCTTCGACAAGAGACCCAGTACTTC
NA NA TRBJ2-7 TRBV7-6 CASSAREGARGTMSYEQYF TGTGCCAGCAGCGCCCGGGAAGGGGCCAGGGGAACTATGTCCTACGAGCAGTACTTC
TRBD1 NA TRBJ1-1 TRBV6-1 CASSRDREGEAFF TGTGCCAGCAGCCGGGACAGGGAAGGTGAAGCTTTCTTT
TRBD2 NA TRBJ2-7 TRBV19 CASSIDFSGVLYEQYF TGTGCCAGTAGTATAGATTTTAGCGGGGTCCTCTACGAGCAGTACTTC
NA few TRBJ2-1 TRBV7-6 CASSLGLSSSYNEQFF TGTGCCAGCAGCTTAGGGCTATCGAGCTCCTACAATGAGCAGTTCTTC
NA many TRBJ2-3 TRBV29-1 CSIKGLGSTDTQYF TGCAGCATAAAGGGGCTGGGGAGCACAGATACGCAGTATTTT
TRBD2 few TRBJ2-3 TRBV28 CASSSGASGRGSGTDTQYF TGTGCCAGCAGTTCGGGGGCCAGCGGGAGAGGCTCTGGCACAGATACGCAGTATTTT
TRBD2 many TRBJ2-7 TRBV10-3 CAILAGESNEQYF TGTGCCATTCTAGCGGGAGAATCCAACGAGCAGTACTTC
TRBD1 NA TRBJ2-4 TRBV7-2 CASSQGARGKNIQYF TGTGCCAGCAGCCAGGGGGCGCGGGGCAAAAACATTCAGTACTTC
NA NA TRBJ2-2 TRBV7-3 CASSSQLPGQGELFF TGTGCCAGCAGCTCGCAATTGCCGGGACAAGGAGAGCTGTTTTTT
NA NA TRBJ1-1 TRBV28 CASTVQGNTEAFF TGTGCCAGCACCGTACAAGGGAACACTGAAGCTTTCTTT
NA NA TRBJ2-3 TRBV28 CASRQPDRPSIDTQYF TGTGCCAGCAGACAACCTGACAGGCCAAGCATAGATACGCAGTATTTT
TRBD2 NA TRBJ2-5 TRBV11-3 CASSPGPQRGVQETQYF TGTGCCAGCAGCCCAGGCCCCCAGCGGGGGGTCCAAGAGACCCAGTACTTC
TRBD2 NA TRBJ2-3 TRBV28 CASSGSGTPDTQYF TGTGCCAGCAGTGGTAGCGGGACCCCAGATACGCAGTATTTT
NA NA TRBJ2-5 TRBV28 CASGQAGDEGQYF TGTGCCAGCGGACAGGCGGGAGATGAAGGCCAGTACTTC
TRBD2 few TRBJ2-3 TRBV9 CASSVQSGATDTQYF TGTGCCAGCAGCGTACAAAGCGGGGCCACAGATACGCAGTATTTT
NA few TRBJ2-5 TRBV4-3 CASSQEGTPQETQYF TGCGCCAGCAGCCAAGAAGGGACACCCCAAGAGACCCAGTACTTC
NA NA TRBJ2-1 TRBV5-4 CASSSIRGHNEQFF TGTGCCAGCAGCTCTATACGGGGCCACAATGAGCAGTTCTTC
TRBD1 NA TRBJ2-7 TRBV3-1 CASSPQDRVKGEQYF TGTGCCAGCAGCCCGCAGGACAGGGTAAAAGGCGAGCAGTACTTC
NA NA TRBJ1-2 TRBV28 CASSLGQGYTF TGTGCCAGCAGTTTAGGGCAAGGCTACACCTTC
NA NA TRBJ1-6 TRBV5-1 CASSLVPGWDSPLHF TGCGCCAGCAGCTTGGTTCCGGGGTGGGATTCACCCCTCCACTTT
NA NA TRBJ2-7 TRBV29-1 CSVVEDSSYEQYF TGCAGCGTTGTAGAGGATAGCTCCTACGAGCAGTACTTC
NA few TRBJ1-6 TRBV5-1 CASSEGTYGSPLHF TGCGCCAGCAGCGAGGGGACATACGGTTCACCCCTCCACTTT
NA NA TRBJ1-5 TRBV28 CASSLRKEGQPQHF TGTGCCAGCAGCCTAAGGAAAGAGGGACAGCCCCAGCATTTT
NA NA TRBJ2-3 TRBV7-2 CASSADPPPSTDTQYF TGTGCCAGCAGCGCGGATCCGCCTCCTAGCACAGATACGCAGTATTTT